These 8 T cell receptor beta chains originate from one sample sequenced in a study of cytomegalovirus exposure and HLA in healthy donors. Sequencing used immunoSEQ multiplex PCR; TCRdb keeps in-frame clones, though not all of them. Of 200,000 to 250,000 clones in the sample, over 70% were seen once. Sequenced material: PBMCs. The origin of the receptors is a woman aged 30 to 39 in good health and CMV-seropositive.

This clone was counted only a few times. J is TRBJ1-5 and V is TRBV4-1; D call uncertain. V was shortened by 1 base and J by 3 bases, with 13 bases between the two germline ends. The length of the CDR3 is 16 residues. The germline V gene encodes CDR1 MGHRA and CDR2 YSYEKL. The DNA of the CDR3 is TGCGCCAGCAGCCAAGGGCCCCGAGAGTTCAATCAGCCCCAGCATTTT. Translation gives CASSQGPREFNQPQHF.

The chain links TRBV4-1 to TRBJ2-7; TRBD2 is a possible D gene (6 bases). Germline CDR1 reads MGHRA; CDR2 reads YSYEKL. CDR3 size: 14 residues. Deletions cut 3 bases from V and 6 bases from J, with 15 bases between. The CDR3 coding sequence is TGCGCCAGCAGCCACCGAGCGGGTTCTTTCGAGCAGTACTTC. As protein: CASSHRAGSFEQYF.

DNA of the CDR3: TGTGCCAGCAGCGTAGCTGATACCTACGAGCAGTACTTC. This codes for CASSVADTYEQYF. The rearrangement joins TRBV9 to TRBJ2-7; D is undetermined. CDR3 length equals 13 residues. Germline V gene data show CDR1 as SGDLS and CDR2 as YYNGEE. V was pared by 0 bases and J by 2 bases, with 6 bases between.

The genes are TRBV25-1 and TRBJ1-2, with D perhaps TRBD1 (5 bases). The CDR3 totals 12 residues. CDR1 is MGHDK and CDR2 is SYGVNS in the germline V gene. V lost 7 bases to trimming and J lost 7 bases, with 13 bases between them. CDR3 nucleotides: TGTGCCAGCACCCAGGGCATTGGTGGCTACACCTTC. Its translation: CASTQGIGGYTF.

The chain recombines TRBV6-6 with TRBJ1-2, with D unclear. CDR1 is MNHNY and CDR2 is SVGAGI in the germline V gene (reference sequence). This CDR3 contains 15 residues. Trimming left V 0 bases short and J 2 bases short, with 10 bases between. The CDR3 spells CASSYSRQANYGYTF. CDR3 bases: TGTGCCAGCAGTTACTCCAGGCAGGCCAACTATGGCTACACCTTC.

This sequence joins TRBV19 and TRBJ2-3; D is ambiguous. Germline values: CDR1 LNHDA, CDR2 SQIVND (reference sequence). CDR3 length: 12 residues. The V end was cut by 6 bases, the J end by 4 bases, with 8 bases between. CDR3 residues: CASRPSADTQYF. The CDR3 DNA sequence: TGTGCCAGTAGGCCATCGGCAGATACGCAGTATTTT.

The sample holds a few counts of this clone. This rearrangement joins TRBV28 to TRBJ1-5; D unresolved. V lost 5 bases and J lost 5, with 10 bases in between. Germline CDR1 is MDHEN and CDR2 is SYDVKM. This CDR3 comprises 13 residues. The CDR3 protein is CASSAHRDQPQHF. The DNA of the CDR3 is TGTGCCAGCAGTGCCCATAGGGATCAGCCCCAGCATTTT.

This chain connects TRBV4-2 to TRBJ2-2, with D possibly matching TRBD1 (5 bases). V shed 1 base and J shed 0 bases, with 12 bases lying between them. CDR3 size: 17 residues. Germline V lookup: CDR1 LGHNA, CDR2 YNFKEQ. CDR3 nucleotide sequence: TGTGCCAGCAGCCAAGGTGGTGGGGCCGCGAACACCGGGGAGCTGTTTTTT. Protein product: CASSQGGGAANTGELFF.